Listed here are 20 T cell receptor beta chains from one sample, sequenced in a study of Ad26.COV2.S vaccination and SARS-CoV-2 variants. Specified treatment: approximately 18 received Ad26.COV2.S at low or high dose, single or two shots; 5 received placebo; per-sample allocation not given. Sampling was performed 63 days after the first vaccine or placebo injection. Method: immunoSEQ multiplex PCR; TCRdb's copy keeps in-frame clones and lacks some. The sample shows roughly 420,000 clones, approximately 92% of them seen only once. Sequences were derived from peripheral blood, sampled in a trial of Ad26.COV2.S vaccine versus placebo. All receptors derive from a person between 18 and 59 years old who received the Ad26.COV2.S COVID-19 vaccine or a placebo.

The CDR3: CASSQVYVGGYNEQFF. The CDR3 coding sequence is TGTGCCAGCAGCCAAGTATACGTGGGGGGCTACAATGAGCAGTTCTTC. The chain recombines TRBV3-1 (or the pseudogene TRBV3-2) with TRBJ2-1; weak D call: TRBD2 (6 bases). Trimming stripped 1 base from V and 3 bases from J, with 13 bases between. The CDR3 runs to 16 residues. Germline CDR1 LGHDT, CDR2 YNNKEL (reference sequence).

CDR3 sequence: CASSYRGAGNQPQHF. CDR3 bases: TGTGCCAGCAGTTATCGGGGGGCAGGCAATCAGCCCCAGCATTTT. The rearrangement uses TRBV6-5 and TRBJ1-5, with D possibly being TRBD1 (6 bases). V lost 3 bases to trimming and J lost 2 bases, with 11 bases between them. The CDR3 is 15 amino acids. Germline CDR1 MNHEY, CDR2 SVGAGI.

The rearrangement uses TRBV6-4 and TRBJ1-1, with D unclear. The germline V gene encodes CDR1 MRHNA and CDR2 SNTAGT. The CDR3 sequence is 13 residues long. V lost 2 bases and J lost 7, with 11 bases in between. As DNA, the CDR3 is TGTGCCAGCAGTGACACCCCGGAGGGTGAAGCTTTCTTT. Residues: CASSDTPEGEAFF.

The genes are TRBV5-1 and TRBJ1-4; D not certain. CDR1 SGHRS and CDR2 YFSETQ come from the germline V gene. The CDR3 length is 15 residues. V was shortened by 4 bases and J by 8 bases, with 18 bases between the two germline ends. The CDR3 bases are TGCGCCAGCAGCCCTCTCAGGCCGTCGGTCGAAAAACTGTTTTTT. Protein sequence: CASSPLRPSVEKLFF.

As concerns this clone: Other DNA sequences of this sample code for an identical CDR3. The V and J genes are TRBV9 and TRBJ2-1, with a weak D call TRBD2 (5 bases). CDR3 size: 14 residues. CDR1 and CDR2 from the germline V gene are SGDLS and YYNGEE. The V and J ends lost 0 bases and 2 bases respectively, with 6 bases between them. CDR3: CASSVDGTYNEQFF. CDR3 bases: TGTGCCAGCAGCGTAGACGGGACCTACAATGAGCAGTTCTTC.

The chain carries TRBV19 and TRBJ1-1; 7 bases line up with TRBD1. Looked up from germline, CDR1 is LNHDA and CDR2 is SQIVND (reference sequence). The CDR3 contains 14 residues. Trimming removed 6 bases from V and 0 bases from J; junction bases left unmatched: 4. The chain's CDR3 is CASSRDSLNTEAFF. CDR3 in DNA: TGTGCCAGTAGCCGGGACAGCCTGAACACTGAAGCTTTCTTT.

In the case of this clone: The same CDR3 also results from other DNA sequences found in this sample. This sequence joins TRBV12-3 or TRBV12-4 and TRBJ1-2; D gene uncertain. The CDR3 spans 11 residues. V shed 5 bases and J shed 4 bases, with 5 bases lying between them. CDR3 bases: TGTGCCAGCAGTCCGCTCTATGGCTACACCTTC. It translates to CASSPLYGYTF.

Remarks on this clone: Other nucleotide sequences in the sample specify the same CDR3. The V and J genes are TRBV5-1 and TRBJ2-3; D remains ambiguous. Germline V gene lookup returns CDR1 SGHRS and CDR2 YFSETQ. This CDR3 spans 13 amino acids. V lost 0 bases and J 6 bases, leaving 8 bases between the germline ends. The CDR3 DNA sequence: TGCGCCAGCAGCTTGGAAGGGTCGGATACGCAGTATTTT. Its protein product is CASSLEGSDTQYF.

The chain couples TRBV25-1 to TRBJ1-5; unclear D gene. Looked up from germline, CDR1 is MGHDK and CDR2 is SYGVNS. This CDR3 has 13 amino acids. With 7 bases removed from V and 0 bases from J, the gap between germline ends came to 7 bases. The CDR3 DNA is TGTGCCAGCAAAACCGGTAGCAATCAGCCCCAGCATTTT. Its protein is CASKTGSNQPQHF.

This clone was detected only a few times. V and J are TRBV7-2 and TRBJ1-2, with no clear D. CDR3 length equals 12 residues. V lost 3 bases and J 8 bases, leaving 10 bases between the germline ends. The germline V gene has CDR1 SGHTA and CDR2 FQGNSA. In nucleotides, the CDR3 is TGTGCCAGCAGCTTCCCCCGAGGGGGCTACACCTTC. This translates into CASSFPRGGYTF.

The chain couples TRBV7-8 to TRBJ1-2; TRBD1 might be the D (6 bases). V lost 4 bases, J lost 8 bases, and 23 bases lay in between. This CDR3 spans 16 amino acids. CDR1 and CDR2 (germline): SGHVS, FQNEAQ. The CDR3 here is CASSSVRGGPTQGYTF. CDR3 DNA: TGTGCCAGCAGCTCGGTTCGGGGGGGCCCCACACAAGGCTACACCTTC.

The rearrangement links TRBV5-5 to TRBJ2-7, with a possible D match to TRBD1 (5 bases). The CDR3 totals 12 residues. Germline V gene data show CDR1 as SGHKS and CDR2 as YYEKEE (reference sequence). Trimming pared 2 bases from V and 6 bases from J, leaving 9 bases between. CDR3 protein: CASSFQGGEQYF. CDR3 sequence (DNA): TGTGCCAGCAGCTTCCAGGGCGGCGAGCAGTACTTC.

The rearrangement links TRBV7-9 to TRBJ1-4, with D perhaps TRBD1 (5 bases). CDR1 is SEHNR, CDR2 FQNEAQ, per germline (reference sequence). The CDR3 runs to 13 residues. V lost 3 bases and J 6 bases, leaving 8 bases between the germline ends. The DNA for the CDR3 is TGTGCCAGCAGCTTTGGGGCGTATGAAAAACTGTTTTTT. Amino acids: CASSFGAYEKLFF.

The V call is TRBV2, the J call TRBJ1-3; possible D gene TRBD1, 6 bases. The length of the CDR3 is 16 residues. Germline V gives CDR1 SNHLY, CDR2 FYNNEI. V gave up 0 bases and J gave up 3 bases, with 12 bases separating them. The CDR3 DNA is TGTGCCAGCAGTGAAGCTTGGGACATACTTGGAAACACCATATATTTT. Protein sequence: CASSEAWDILGNTIYF. Complete variable domain (other parts from reference TRBV2 and TRBJ1-3): EPEVTQTPSHQVTQMGQEVILRCVPISNHLYFYWYRQILGQKVEFLVSFYNNEISEKSEIFDDQFSVERPDGSNFTLKIRSTKLEDSAMYFCASSEAWDILGNTIYFGEGSWLTVV.

This chain links TRBV5-1 with TRBJ1-2; tentative D call: TRBD1 (6 bases). Germline V gives CDR1 SGHRS, CDR2 YFSETQ. Between the trimmed V and J ends, which lost 4 bases and 4 bases, there was a span of 11 bases. The CDR3 has 13 residues. In DNA form, the CDR3 reads TGCGCCAGCAGCCAGGGGAGCGGCTATGGCTACACCTTC. This translates into CASSQGSGYGYTF. Based on the CDR3 plus reference TRBV5-1 and TRBJ1-2, the full variable domain is KAGVTQTPRYLIKTRGQQVTLSCSPISGHRSVSWYQQTPGQGLQFLFEYFSETQRNKGNFPGRFSGRQFSNSRSEMNVSTLELGDSALYLCASSQGSGYGYTFGSGTRLTVV.

The V call is TRBV11-1, the J call TRBJ1-3; no firm D call. The CDR3 is 16 amino acids. CDR1 is SGHAT, CDR2 FQDESV, per germline (reference sequence). V was shortened by 2 bases and J by 2 bases, with 13 bases between the two germline ends. CDR3 sequence reads: CASSLQAQPTGNTIYF. DNA for the CDR3: TGTGCCAGCAGCTTACAGGCCCAGCCGACTGGAAACACCATATATTTT.

The chain employs TRBV5-1 and TRBJ2-5; TRBD1 matches at 7 bases. Germline CDR1 and CDR2: SGHRS and YFSETQ. Trimming took 4 bases from V and 1 from J; bases not matched to a gene: 7. The CDR3 sequence is 15 residues long. CDR3 coding DNA: TGCGCCAGCAGCCTCGGGACAGTACTCCAAGAGACCCAGTACTTC. Translating it yields CASSLGTVLQETQYF.

The count of this clone is one. CDR3 in amino acids: CASSLSVGGASNTGELFF. The CDR3 region has the DNA TGCGCCAGCAGCTTATCTGTAGGGGGGGCGTCGAACACCGGGGAGCTGTTTTTT. The genes are TRBV5-1 and TRBJ2-2, with a tentative D call TRBD2 (7 bases). The CDR3 has 18 residues. Germline CDR1 SGHRS, CDR2 YFSETQ. Trimming took 2 bases from V and 0 from J, leaving 17 bases between them.

This clone is a singleton in its sample. V gene TRBV5-1 combines with J gene TRBJ1-1; the match to TRBD1 covers 10 bases. The germline CDR1 and CDR2 sequences are SGHRS and YFSETQ. V shed 3 bases and J 4 bases; nucleotides not matched to a gene: 6. This CDR3 region has 15 residues. Here the CDR3 reads CASSWTGGAGTEAFF. As DNA, the CDR3 is TGCGCCAGCAGCTGGACAGGGGGTGCGGGCACTGAAGCTTTCTTT.

The J gene is TRBJ1-4, the V gene TRBV5-1, with TRBD1 identical over 8 bases. The germline V gene encodes CDR1 SGHRS and CDR2 YFSETQ. The J segment lost 3 bases and the V segment lost 1 base, leaving 5 bases of the junction unmatched. This CDR3 comprises 16 residues. The CDR3 spells CASSLRQGTANEKLFF. The CDR3 DNA is TGCGCCAGCAGCTTGCGACAGGGGACGGCTAATGAAAAACTGTTTTTT.